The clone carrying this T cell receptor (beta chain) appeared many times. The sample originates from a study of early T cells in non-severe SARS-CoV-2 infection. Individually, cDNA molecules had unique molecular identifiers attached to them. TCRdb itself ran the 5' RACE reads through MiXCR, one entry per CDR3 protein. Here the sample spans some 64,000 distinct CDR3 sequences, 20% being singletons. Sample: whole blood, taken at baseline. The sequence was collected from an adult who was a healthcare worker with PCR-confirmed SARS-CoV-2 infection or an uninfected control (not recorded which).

CDR3 in amino acids: CASSSSTRGYGYTF. The CDR3 DNA follows: TGTGCCAGCAGTTCCTCCACCCGGGGCTATGGCTACACCTTC. The genes are TRBV12-3 or TRBV12-4 and TRBJ1-2; D unresolved. V lost 4 bases, J lost 4 bases, and 13 bases lay in between. This CDR3 is built from 14 residues.